A selection of T cell receptor beta chains follows, all from one sample in a study of cytotoxic CD8 clonotypes in ibrutinib-treated CLL. Assay: immunoSEQ multiplex PCR; the TCRdb copy retains only in-frame clones and omits some. Of 250,000 to 350,000 clones listed, 60% to 80% are singletons. The sample in question was PBMCs, obtained at disease progression, from a patient treated with ibrutinib. These receptors were collected from a human donor with chronic lymphocytic leukemia. The CDR3 runs from the conserved cysteine through the conserved F or W. A D gene is named only where the DNA matches it firmly. Some rows mark clone size as missing; the rest say once, few, many or name a class of expanded clone.

D gene	clone size	V gene	J gene	CDR3 DNA	CDR3 protein
TRBD2	.	TRBV10-1	TRBJ2-7	TGCGCCAGCAGTGCTGGGACTAGGGCATCCTACGAGCAGTACTTC	CASSAGTRASYEQYF
.	.	TRBV6-1	TRBJ1-2	TGTGCCAGCAGTGAATCTAGAGGGGAGGTCTATGGCTACACCTTC	CASSESRGEVYGYTF
.	.	TRBV5-1	TRBJ1-4	TGCGCCAGCAGGACCCAGGCAACTAATGAAAAACTGTTTTTT	CASRTQATNEKLFF
TRBD2	.	TRBV27	TRBJ2-3	TGTGCCAGCAGTTGGCGGGAGACAGATACGCAGTATTTT	CASSWRETDTQYF
TRBD1	.	TRBV27	TRBJ1-2	TGTGCCAGCAGTTTAGCGGCACCTCCGGGACAGGGGCAATATGGCTACACCTTC	CASSLAAPPGQGQYGYTF
.	.	TRBV18	TRBJ1-4	TGTGCCAGCTCACCGGGGACAAATAATGAAAAACTGTTTTTT	CASSPGTNNEKLFF
.	.	TRBV7-2	TRBJ2-4	TGTGCCAGCAGCTTAGGGGGCGCCACGTACTTC	CASSLGGATYF
.	.	TRBV4-1	TRBJ2-7	TGCGCCAGCAGCCAAGTACGCAACAGCCCCTACGAGCAGTACTTC	CASSQVRNSPYEQYF
.	.	TRBV7-6	TRBJ2-5	TGTGCCAGCAGCTTAGGGGCAGACCAAGAGACCCAGTACTTC	CASSLGADQETQYF
.	.	TRBV4-3	TRBJ2-1	TGCGCCAGCAGCCAAGAAATCCTAGCTCACTACAATGAGCAGTTCTTC	CASSQEILAHYNEQFF
TRBD2	.	TRBV11-2	TRBJ2-1	TGTGCCAGCAGTCGGGGGACTACCCGCAATGAGCAGTTCTTC	CASSRGTTRNEQFF
TRBD1	.	TRBV19	TRBJ2-7	TGTGCCAGTAACCCCGCCCCGGGACAGGCTCTCTACGAGCAGTACTTC	CASNPAPGQALYEQYF
TRBD1	.	TRBV5-8	TRBJ2-7	TGTGCCAGCAGCCCGTTGGCAGGGGGCGAATACGAGCAGTACTTC	CASSPLAGGEYEQYF
.	.	TRBV2	TRBJ1-6	TGTGCCAGCAGTGATTCTCTTCCCGGCCGTTCACCCCTCCACTTT	CASSDSLPGRSPLHF
TRBD2	.	TRBV2	TRBJ2-7	TGTGCCAGCAGAGAGGGACTAGGTAACGAGCAGTACTTC	CASREGLGNEQYF
.	.	TRBV6-6	TRBJ1-2	TGTGCCAGCAGTTACTCTTATCGGGACGACTATGGCTACACCTTC	CASSYSYRDDYGYTF
TRBD1	.	TRBV11-3	TRBJ2-2	TGTGCCAGCAGGCTGGTCGCGGTGAAAGACAGGGATGACAGCGGGGAGCTGTTTTTT	CASRLVAVKDRDDSGELFF
.	.	TRBV28	TRBJ1-2	TGTGCCAGCACCGATGGCTATGGCTACACCTTC	CASTDGYGYTF
.	.	TRBV7-6	TRBJ2-4	TGTGCCAGCAGCTTAGCGGATGGGTCCAAAAACATTCAGTACTTC	CASSLADGSKNIQYF
.	.	TRBV28	TRBJ1-5	TGTGCCAGCAGTGGGGGTTGGCCCCTTCAGCCCCAGCATTTT	CASSGGWPLQPQHF
.	.	TRBV7-3	TRBJ2-1	TGTGCCAGCAGCTTAACGGCAGGGGCGCCTGAGCAGTTCTTC	CASSLTAGAPEQFF
TRBD1	once	TRBV5-1	TRBJ2-1	TGCGCCAGCAGCTCAAAGTCTTTGACAGGGGTTAGTGAGCAGTTCTTC	CASSSKSLTGVSEQFF
.	.	TRBV19	TRBJ2-7	TGTGCCAGTAGTATAGGTGCCAGGGGAGTCTACGAGCAGTACTTC	CASSIGARGVYEQYF
TRBD1	.	TRBV19	TRBJ1-5	TGTGCCAGTAGTCCGATGGACAGGGGGTGGGGTCAGCCCCAGCATTTT	CASSPMDRGWGQPQHF
.	few	TRBV20-1	TRBJ2-7	TGCAGTGCTAGTTGGGCGGACGAGCAGTACTTC	CSASWADEQYF
TRBD2	.	TRBV19	TRBJ2-1	TGTGCCAGTAGTATTAGGCGGGAGGTCCGCAATGAGCAGTTCTTC	CASSIRREVRNEQFF
TRBD2	.	TRBV11-2	TRBJ2-3	TGTGCCAGAGAGGGGGGACTAGCGGGCCCAAGCACAGATACGCAGTATTTT	CAREGGLAGPSTDTQYF
TRBD1	.	TRBV5-1	TRBJ1-5	TGCGCCAGCAGCAAGGAAGGACAGGGGGATCAGCCCCAGCATTTT	CASSKEGQGDQPQHF
.	.	TRBV5-1	TRBJ2-4	TGCGCCAGCAGCCTCTACTCGGGACACCTTTCGTACTTC	CASSLYSGHLSYF
.	.	TRBV6-1	TRBJ2-7	TGTGCCAGCACTCCATGGGGGGCAGGGCTCTACGAGCAGTACTTC	CASTPWGAGLYEQYF
TRBD2	.	TRBV27	TRBJ2-7	TGTGCCAGCAGTCCTTACGGGACTAGATCCTACGAGCAGTACTTC	CASSPYGTRSYEQYF
TRBD1	.	TRBV6-5	TRBJ2-1	TGTGCCAGCAGACAGGGGCCCTCTGGGGAGCAGTTCTTC	CASRQGPSGEQFF
TRBD2	.	TRBV29-1	TRBJ2-7	TGCAGCGTTGAAGTCGGGACTATAACCTACGAGCAGTACTTC	CSVEVGTITYEQYF
TRBD1	.	TRBV10-1	TRBJ2-7	TGCGCCAGCAGTGAGTTCTGGGACAGGGATGTGCACGAGCAGTACTTC	CASSEFWDRDVHEQYF
.	.	TRBV9	TRBJ1-2	TGTGCCAGCGGGGGAGGGGTACATGGCTACACCTTC	CASGGGVHGYTF
TRBD1	.	TRBV19	TRBJ1-5	TGTGCCAGTAGTCCTCAGGGGGATCAGCCCCAGCATTTT	CASSPQGDQPQHF
.	few	TRBV11-2	TRBJ2-2	TGTGCCAGCAGCTTAGTGGGGGAGCTGTTTTTT	CASSLVGELFF
TRBD1	.	TRBV5-1	TRBJ1-2	TGCGCCAGCAGCTACCGACAGGGTCCCGCTAACTATGGCTACACCTTC	CASSYRQGPANYGYTF
.	many	TRBV11-3	TRBJ1-5	TGTGCCAGCAGCAAGGACAAATATAGCAATCAGCCCCAGCATTTT	CASSKDKYSNQPQHF
.	.	TRBV6-6	TRBJ2-5	TGTGCCAGCAGTTATCAATGGGTAGGACAAGAGACCCAGTACTTC	CASSYQWVGQETQYF
.	.	TRBV5-4	TRBJ2-6	TGTGCCAGCAGCTTGGGGGGCTCTGGGGCCAACGTCCTGACTTTC	CASSLGGSGANVLTF
.	.	TRBV11-3	TRBJ2-1	TGTGCCAGCAGCTCAGGACAGTCCTACAATGAGCAGTTCTTC	CASSSGQSYNEQFF
.	.	TRBV7-2	TRBJ1-2	TGTGCCAGCAGCTATGGAAGGTCGTCCTATGGCTACACCTTC	CASSYGRSSYGYTF
.	few	TRBV2	TRBJ2-2	TGTGCCAGCACGGCAAGGGGGGACACCGGGGAGCTGTTTTTT	CASTARGDTGELFF
TRBD2	.	TRBV11-2	TRBJ2-1	TGTGCCAGCACTGTGCTAGCGGGGGTTTACAATGAGCAGTTCTTC	CASTVLAGVYNEQFF
TRBD2	.	TRBV2	TRBJ2-1	TGTGCCAGCAGTGAAATCTTACTAGCGGGAGAGCAGTTCTTC	CASSEILLAGEQFF
TRBD2	.	TRBV18	TRBJ2-2	TGTGCCAGCCGACTAGGACTAGCGGAAAACACCGGGGAGCTGTTTTTT	CASRLGLAENTGELFF
.	.	TRBV18	TRBJ1-2	TGTGCCAGCTCACCGACAGGAGGAACGAACTATGGCTACACCTTC	CASSPTGGTNYGYTF
.	.	TRBV27	TRBJ1-6	TGTGCCAGCAGTTTTCGGGATTCACCCCTCCACTTT	CASSFRDSPLHF
.	.	TRBV11-2	TRBJ2-7	TGTGCCAGCAGCCCCACCTTCGTTGGCGAGCAGTACTTC	CASSPTFVGEQYF
.	few	TRBV5-1	TRBJ1-1	TGCGCCAGCAGCCACAGGGACGGGGCTTTCTTT	CASSHRDGAFF
.	.	TRBV9	TRBJ1-2	TGTGCCAGCAGCGTAGCTGGTGGAAACTATGGCTACACCTTC	CASSVAGGNYGYTF
.	.	TRBV6-1	TRBJ1-6	TGTGCCAGCGTTAATAAAGGACAAAGTTCACCCCTCCACTTT	CASVNKGQSSPLHF